The 24 T cell receptor beta chains below were found in one sample sequenced in a study of T-cell memory formation after mild COVID-19 (dated by TCRdb to about 2021). The library was obtained by 5' RACE. Instrument used: Illumina NovaSeq 6000. TCRdb reworked the public reads: Q25 trimming with fastp, MiXCR clone assembly, productive beta chains retained. Records with the same CDR3 protein are collapsed into one entry carrying the most frequent genes and DNA. The sample table holds around 470,000 distinct CDR3 sequences, of which around 20% were seen once. The ten biggest clones cover around 8.4% of the sample. The sequenced sample consisted of PBMCs or a T cell subset sorted from them (not recorded which). These receptors originate from an adult woman who had mild COVID-19 (a few samples of this study predate the infection). The sample titles of this study are shuffled in the database, so cell type and time point are left out; the donor was told from shared clones.

This clonotype was detected a few times. This sequence joins TRBV11-3 and TRBJ2-3; a possible D gene is TRBD1 (6 bases). The CDR3 has 15 amino acids. Between the trimmed V and J ends, which lost 2 bases and 3 bases, there was a span of 12 bases. In germline, CDR1 is SGHNT, CDR2 YENEEA. The CDR3 coding sequence is TGTGCCAGCAGCTTACGCCAGGGGCAAACAGATACGCAGTATTTT. This codes for CASSLRQGQTDTQYF.

The rearrangement links TRBV7-9 to TRBJ2-2; D possibly corresponds to TRBD1 (5 bases). Germline CDR1 and CDR2: SEHNR and FQNEAQ (reference sequence). V gave up 6 bases and J gave up 0 bases, with 11 bases separating them. The length of the CDR3 is 15 residues. The CDR3 loop reads CASSRQPANTGELFF. CDR3 in DNA: TGTGCCAGCAGTCGACAGCCCGCGAACACCGGGGAGCTGTTTTTT.

This clonotype came up a few times. The J gene is TRBJ2-5, the V gene TRBV12-3 or TRBV12-4, with 9 bases fitting TRBD1. The CDR3 length is 16 residues. V gave up 6 bases and J gave up 3 bases; unmatched junction bases: 11. The CDR3 loop reads CASSRGQGMWEETQYF. The CDR3 DNA is TGTGCCAGCAGCCGAGGACAGGGGATGTGGGAAGAGACCCAGTACTTC.

The V call is TRBV27, the J call TRBJ2-1, with D perhaps TRBD2 (6 bases). CDR1 and CDR2 from the germline V gene are MNHEY and SMNVEV (reference sequence). The CDR3 is 13 amino acids. V gave up 3 bases and J gave up 8 bases, with 11 bases separating them. This CDR3 is CASSFPGRHEQFF. CDR3 coding DNA: TGTGCCAGCAGTTTTCCGGGGAGGCATGAGCAGTTCTTC.

The chain joins TRBV20-1 to TRBJ2-7; D is possibly TRBD1 or TRBD2 (5 bases each). Deletions cut 5 bases from V and 7 bases from J, with 24 bases between. CDR3 length: 15 residues. In germline, CDR1 is DFQATT, CDR2 SNEGSKA (reference sequence). The CDR3 nucleotides read TGCAGTGCTCCCGGGTACCGGGACCCCGCGAATGAGCAGTACTTC. Translation: CSAPGYRDPANEQYF.

This clonotype was observed a few times. The chain couples TRBV12-3 or TRBV12-4 to TRBJ2-5, with D unresolved. This CDR3 is 12 amino acids long. Between the trimmed V and J ends, which lost 3 bases and 5 bases, there was a span of 7 bases. DNA of the CDR3: TGTGCCAGCAGTTTCTATACGGAGACCCAGTACTTC. Amino acid sequence: CASSFYTETQYF.

This clonotype was seen a handful of times. This chain connects TRBV10-3 to TRBJ1-5, with D possibly TRBD1 on 6 matching bases. The germline gives CDR1 ENHRY, CDR2 SYGVKD. The CDR3 is 14 amino acids. Trimming cost V 5 bases and J 4 bases, with 12 bases left between them. The CDR3 sequence is CAISQDRNNQPQHF. CDR3 nucleotides: TGTGCCATCAGTCAGGACAGAAATAATCAGCCCCAGCATTTT.

The chain combines TRBV12-3 or TRBV12-4 with TRBJ1-6; D is perhaps TRBD1 (6 bases). The V end lost 4 bases, the J end lost 0 bases, and 10 bases lay between the germline ends. CDR3 length: 16 amino acids. The CDR3 nucleotides read TGTGCCAGCAGTTCGGGCAGGGGCTCCTATAATTCACCCCTCCACTTT. Its protein product is CASSSGRGSYNSPLHF.

This clonotype was seen more than once but under ten times. V and J are TRBV20-1 and TRBJ1-2, with 7 bases aligning to TRBD1. The CDR3 covers 13 residues. The J segment lost 6 bases and the V segment lost 5 bases, leaving 9 bases of the junction unmatched. Germline assignment: CDR1 DFQATT and CDR2 SNEGSKA (reference sequence). DNA for the CDR3: TGCAGTGCTTCCGAGGGGGCAGTTGATGGCTACACCTTC. This translates into CSASEGAVDGYTF.

CDR3: CASSPLSSGRGGSTEAFF. CDR3 DNA sequence: TGTGCCAGCTCACCTTTAAGCTCCGGGAGGGGGGGATCCACTGAAGCTTTCTTT. The rearrangement joins TRBV18 to TRBJ1-1, with D possibly matching TRBD1 (6 bases). The CDR3 loop spans 18 amino acids. Looked up from germline, CDR1 is KGHSH and CDR2 is LQKENI. Trimming pared 3 bases from V and 4 bases from J, leaving 24 bases between.

This clonotype was observed a few times. This CDR3 is CASSSRTLQNTEAFF. In nucleotides, the CDR3 is TGTGCCAGCAGTTCCAGGACTCTTCAGAACACTGAAGCTTTCTTT. The chain carries TRBV12-3 or TRBV12-4 and TRBJ1-1, with D unresolved. This CDR3 region has 15 residues. V lost 4 bases to trimming and J lost 1 base, with 13 bases between them.

The chain combines TRBV6-4 with TRBJ1-1, with D maybe TRBD1 (5 bases). CDR1 is MRHNA and CDR2 is SNTAGT in the germline V gene. CDR3 size: 14 residues. V lost 2 bases and J 4 bases, leaving 11 bases between the germline ends. The CDR3 loop is CASSDTGGGTEAFF. The CDR3 DNA is TGTGCCAGCAGTGACACCGGCGGGGGCACTGAAGCTTTCTTT.

There are a few counts of this clonotype. The chain recombines TRBV6-6 with TRBJ1-1; TRBD1 is a possible D gene (5 bases). V lost 7 bases and J 1 base, leaving 7 bases between the germline ends. The CDR3 runs to 12 residues. Germline assignment: CDR1 MNHNY and CDR2 SVGAGI (reference sequence). CDR3 residues: CASTGQNTEAFF. CDR3 coding DNA: TGTGCCAGCACAGGGCAGAACACTGAAGCTTTCTTT.

This clonotype was counted ten times or more. This chain uses TRBV6-4 with TRBJ2-5; TRBD1 agrees at 10 bases. Germline V gene sequence: CDR1 MRHNA, CDR2 SNTAGT. CDR3 length: 15 amino acids. The J segment lost 5 bases and the V segment lost 5 bases, leaving 8 bases of the junction unmatched. The DNA of the CDR3 is TGTGCCAGCAGTCCCGGACAGGGGGACGTTGAGACCCAGTACTTC. Protein: CASSPGQGDVETQYF.

This clonotype was seen more than once but under ten times. The rearrangement links TRBV6-5 to TRBJ1-1; 7 nucleotides agree with TRBD1. J lost 10 bases, V lost 5 bases, and 7 bases had no gene match. The CDR3 sequence is 12 residues long. The germline gives CDR1 MNHEY, CDR2 SVGAGI. CDR3 amino acids: CASSRRQGGAFF. The CDR3 region has the DNA TGTGCCAGCAGTCGGAGACAGGGTGGAGCTTTCTTT.

V is TRBV20-1 and J is TRBJ2-7, with D hard to call. With 0 bases removed from V and 5 bases from J, the gap between germline ends came to 11 bases. This CDR3 spans 13 amino acids. CDR1 is DFQATT and CDR2 is SNEGSKA in the germline V gene (reference sequence). CDR3 protein: CSARDGSHHEQYF. The CDR3 nucleotides read TGCAGTGCTAGAGATGGGTCGCACCACGAGCAGTACTTC.

This clonotype was counted a few times. V usage is TRBV24-1 and J usage is TRBJ2-1; 9 nucleotides match TRBD2. The V segment lost 1 base and the J segment 0 bases; nucleotides outside the gene matches: 3. Germline loops: CDR1 KGHDR, CDR2 SFDVKD. The CDR3 is made up of 17 amino acids. DNA of the CDR3: TGTGCCACCAGTGATTTAGGTAGCGGGAGCTCCTACAATGAGCAGTTCTTC. Protein sequence: CATSDLGSGSSYNEQFF.

There are a few counts of this clonotype. In DNA form, the CDR3 reads TGTGCCAGCAGCAGGGTAGTCTCCGGGGAGCTGTTTTTT. It yields the protein CASSRVVSGELFF. This chain joins TRBV7-9 and TRBJ2-2, with unresolved D. CDR1 SEHNR and CDR2 FQNEAQ come from the germline V gene (reference sequence). CDR3 length equals 13 residues. The ends were cut back, 5 bases at V and 6 bases at J, with 10 bases in the middle. Full variable domain (remainder filled in from reference TRBV7-9 and TRBJ2-2): DTGVSQNPRHKITKRGQNVTFRCDPISEHNRLYWYRQTLGQGPEFLTYFQNEAQLEKSRLLSDRFSAERPKGSFSTLEIQRTEQGDSAMYLCASSRVVSGELFFGEGSRLTVL.

The chain links TRBV27 to TRBJ1-2, with D hard to call. Trimming removed 5 bases from V and 2 bases from J, with 9 bases in between. There are 13 residues in the CDR3. The germline V gene has CDR1 MNHEY and CDR2 SMNVEV (reference sequence). CDR3 in DNA: TGTGCCAGCAGTCCGGGGTACAACTATGGCTACACCTTC. Amino acid sequence: CASSPGYNYGYTF.

The rearrangement uses TRBV10-2 and TRBJ2-1; possible D gene TRBD2, 6 bases. The germline gives CDR1 WSHSY, CDR2 SAAADI. V lost 4 bases and J 12 bases, leaving 19 bases between the germline ends. The CDR3 extends over 14 amino acids. This CDR3 is CASSGAGLPGRQFF. Here the CDR3 DNA reads TGCGCCAGCAGTGGGGCGGGACTGCCAGGTAGGCAGTTCTTC.

This chain joins TRBV14 and TRBJ2-1; TRBD1 might be the D (5 bases). Deletions cut 0 bases from V and 0 bases from J, with 12 bases between. The CDR3 has 17 residues. Germline assignment: CDR1 SGHDN and CDR2 FVKESK. The DNA for the CDR3 is TGTGCCAGCAGCCAAGATCGAGACAGTTACTCCTACAATGAGCAGTTCTTC. Translated, it gives CASSQDRDSYSYNEQFF.

This clonotype turned up a few times. This sequence joins TRBV6-4 and TRBJ1-1, with no clear D. Germline CDR1 MRHNA, CDR2 SNTAGT. V was trimmed by 8 bases and J by 6 bases, leaving 19 bases between them. This CDR3 has 14 amino acids. CDR3 sequence reads: CASVLGFRGPEAFF. The CDR3 DNA sequence: TGTGCCAGCGTTCTCGGCTTCCGAGGGCCTGAAGCTTTCTTT.

This clonotype was picked up many times. This chain connects TRBV7-2 to TRBJ2-2; 11 bases map to TRBD2. CDR1 is SGHTA, CDR2 FQGNSA, per germline. Losses at the gene ends were 6 bases for V and 5 bases for J; bases not matched to a gene: 8. This CDR3 spans 16 amino acids. DNA for the CDR3: TGTGCCAGCAGAGAAACTAGCGGGGGTTTTACCGGGGAGCTGTTTTTT. This gives the protein CASRETSGGFTGELFF.

This clonotype came up a few times. The chain joins TRBV9 to TRBJ2-5, with 11 nucleotides matching TRBD1. Trimming cost V 0 bases and J 4 bases; bases outside gene matches: 2. The CDR3 consists of 15 residues. CDR1 SGDLS and CDR2 YYNGEE come from the germline V gene. The CDR3 spells CASSVGTGGAETQYF. The CDR3 region has the DNA TGTGCCAGCAGCGTAGGGACAGGGGGCGCAGAGACCCAGTACTTC.